Reported below is one T cell receptor beta chain. No antigen is known for it. The germline V and J ends were trimmed by 0 bases and 1 base, with 9 bases remaining between them. Germline lookup yields CDR1 GTSNPN and CDR2 SVGIG (reference sequence). The CDR3 contains 14 residues. The assay was immunoSEQ multiplex PCR, and TCRdb's table has in-frame clones only and misses some. The table shows around 120,000 clones, with just over 65% occurring only once. The data derive from a study of shared clonotypes between healthy human individuals. Points from the study as a whole: Approximately 5.3% was the fraction of naive CD4 clonotypes found shared across several donors. Deeper or shallower sequencing was expected to change how clonotypes are shared among donors.

To make CD8 memory, CD45RO+ cells were put together with CCR7-negative CD45RA+ TemRA cells. What was sequenced was memory CD8+ T cells sorted from blood. Subset noted: CD45RO+ cells pooled with CCR7-negative TemRA cells. This sequence was found in a woman aged 25 to 45 in good health. V gene TRBV30 combines with J gene TRBJ2-5; no clear D gene. The CDR3 nucleotides read TGTGCCTGGAGTGTAGGATACGGCCAAGAGACCCAGTACTTC. This gives the protein CAWSVGYGQETQYF.